This T cell receptor (beta chain) emerged from a study of CD8 T cells in ankylosing spondylitis. Study-level points and caveats: Matched ankylosing spondylitis synovial fluid reportedly showed significant enrichment of disease-linked clones. There was a TCR beta motif, made of eight highly homologous variants, that appeared characteristic of ankylosing spondylitis blood. With a CD8+ phenotype, disease-linked clones were relatively rare in peripheral blood.

Molecular-barcoded quantitative 5'-RACE produced these TCR beta libraries. TCRdb re-analysed the 5' RACE reads in MiXCR, keeping a single row per CDR3 protein. Of about 130,000 distinct CDR3 sequences listed, 12% to 15% are singletons. As concerns this clonotype: Antigen: not known.

This CDR3 is built from 15 residues. The germline V gene has CDR1 SGHNT and CDR2 YENEEA. Trimming removed 8 bases at V and 5 bases at J, with 19 bases between. The TCR sequence derives from a female donor with ankylosing spondylitis or in good health (not recorded which). Source material: blood, either unsorted or a sorted T cell fraction (not recorded which). The genes are TRBV11-3 and TRBJ2-1; D could derive from TRBD1 or TRBD2 (6 bases each). The CDR3 region has the DNA TGTGCCAGCCGAATAGGGGGGAACAGAAACAATGAGCAGTTCTTC. This gives the protein CASRIGGNRNNEQFF.